Following are 20 T cell receptor beta chains from one sample sequenced in a study of shared clonotypes between healthy human individuals. Here immunoSEQ multiplex PCR was the method, and the copy in TCRdb shows in-frame clones only, minus some. Here the sample spans about a million clones, roughly 77% being singletons. The material sequenced was memory CD4+ T cells from PBMCs. The subset here: CD45RA-negative fraction. These receptors came from a man aged 18 to 29 in good health. Some clones in this sample may be carry-over from other donors' samples.

The chain recombines TRBV7-3 with TRBJ1-2; 7 positions match TRBD1. The germline CDR1 and CDR2 sequences are SGHTA and FQGTGA. The CDR3 spans 14 residues. With 5 bases clipped from V and 4 bases from J, the junction kept 7 bases outside the gene matches. CDR3 nucleotides: TGTGCCAGCAGCCTCTTAGGGGGCAGCTATGGCTACACCTTC. It encodes CASSLLGGSYGYTF.

The V call is TRBV4-2, the J call TRBJ2-1, with a possible D match to TRBD2 (5 bases). V was clipped by 0 bases and J by 7 bases, with 13 bases between them. Germline V lookup: CDR1 LGHNA, CDR2 YNFKEQ. The CDR3 consists of 15 residues. The DNA for the CDR3 is TGTGCCAGCAGCCAAGAGCGGGCCCTTTGGAATGAGCAGTTCTTC. Translating gives CASSQERALWNEQFF.

Comments on this clone: This same CDR3 is encoded by further DNA sequences in the sample. The rearrangement links TRBV7-8 to TRBJ2-1; the D gene is possibly TRBD2 (6 bases). In germline, CDR1 is SGHVS, CDR2 FQNEAQ. The ends were cut back, 6 bases at V and 2 bases at J, with 14 bases in the middle. The CDR3 totals 15 residues. The CDR3 here is CASSLRSGPYNEQFF. CDR3 sequence (DNA): TGTGCCAGCAGTTTACGTAGCGGCCCCTACAATGAGCAGTTCTTC.

The genes are TRBV10-3 and TRBJ2-7; TRBD1 aligns across 7 bases. The V and J ends lost 8 bases and 7 bases, in that order; junction bases with no gene match: 11. The CDR3 sequence is 13 residues long. The germline CDR1 and CDR2 sequences are ENHRY and SYGVKD. The CDR3 region has the DNA TGTGCCATCGGAGAGGGACAGCCGGGAGAGCAGTACTTC. Its translation: CAIGEGQPGEQYF.

This clone was recorded only once. The genes are TRBV7-8 and TRBJ1-5, with D possibly TRBD1 on 5 matching bases. The germline V and J ends were trimmed by 5 bases and 5 bases, with 10 bases remaining between them. This CDR3 is built from 13 residues. The germline V gene encodes CDR1 SGHVS and CDR2 FQNEAQ. The CDR3 spells CASSPGHDQPQHF. The CDR3 DNA follows: TGTGCCAGCAGCCCAGGACACGATCAGCCCCAGCATTTT.

The J gene is TRBJ2-3, the V gene TRBV9, with 11 bases lining up with TRBD2. V was clipped by 4 bases and J by 3 bases; unmatched bases: 4. Looked up from germline, CDR1 is SGDLS and CDR2 is YYNGEE. The CDR3 length is 15 residues. CDR3 residues: CASSTGTSGTDTQYF. The CDR3 nucleotides read TGTGCCAGCAGCACGGGGACTAGCGGTACAGATACGCAGTATTTT.

This sequence joins TRBV29-1 and TRBJ1-2; 7 positions match TRBD1. V was pared by 4 bases and J by 8 bases, with 10 bases of the junction left unmatched. Germline CDR1 SQVTM, CDR2 ANQGSEA. This CDR3 has 13 amino acids. The CDR3 is CSVVPDRDDGYTF. The CDR3 DNA reads as TGCAGCGTTGTCCCCGACAGGGACGACGGCTACACCTTC.

The J gene is TRBJ2-7, the V gene TRBV9; maybe TRBD2 (6 bases). The germline V gene encodes CDR1 SGDLS and CDR2 YYNGEE. The CDR3 has 15 residues. With 4 bases removed from V and 0 bases from J, the gap between germline ends came to 14 bases. Written as DNA, the CDR3 is TGTGCCAGCAGCCCTCGGGACTTTTTCTCCTACGAGCAGTACTTC. Amino acid sequence: CASSPRDFFSYEQYF.

The chain has TRBV7-6 and TRBJ2-7; the match to TRBD1 covers 11 bases. The junction had 6 bases not matched to a gene; V was cut back by 2 bases and J by 6 bases. Germline loops: CDR1 SGHVS, CDR2 FNYEAQ. This CDR3 has 15 amino acids. The CDR3 is CASSLSGTGGFEQYF. The DNA for the CDR3 is TGTGCCAGCAGCTTATCCGGGACAGGGGGGTTCGAGCAGTACTTC.

About this clone: In the same sample, other DNA sequences code for this CDR3. The chain links TRBV18 to TRBJ2-7, with unresolved D. CDR1 and CDR2 (germline): KGHSH, LQKENI. This CDR3 region has 13 residues. V was trimmed by 3 bases and J by 3 bases, leaving 9 bases between them. The CDR3 protein is CASSPPVGYEQYF. In nucleotides, the CDR3 is TGTGCCAGCTCACCGCCGGTTGGCTACGAGCAGTACTTC. Supplemented by reference TRBV18 and TRBJ2-7, the full variable domain reads NAGVMQNPRHLVRRRGQEARLRCSPMKGHSHVYWYRQLPEEGLKFMVYLQKENIIDESGMPKERFSAEFPKEGPSILRIQQVVRGDSAAYFCASSPPVGYEQYFGPGTRLTVT.

This rearrangement joins TRBV29-1 to TRBJ2-5; no clear D gene. The CDR3 spans 15 residues. Trimming stripped 3 bases from V and 4 bases from J, with 18 bases between. Germline V gene sequence: CDR1 SQVTM, CDR2 ANQGSEA. CDR3: CSVDRKGKAGETQYF. The CDR3 DNA is TGCAGCGTTGATCGAAAAGGGAAGGCCGGAGAGACCCAGTACTTC.

The gene calls are TRBV2 and TRBJ2-5, with 8 bases fitting TRBD1. With V trimmed by 4 bases and J by 5 bases, 9 bases remained unmatched. CDR1 and CDR2 (germline): SNHLY, FYNNEI. This CDR3 is built from 15 residues. CDR3 DNA sequence: TGTGCCAGCAGTGCACAGGGGGTGGGTAGGGAGACCCAGTACTTC. This translates into CASSAQGVGRETQYF.

This sequence joins TRBV19 and TRBJ2-1, with D perhaps matching TRBD1 (6 bases). Trimming pared 10 bases from V and 10 bases from J, leaving 14 bases between. The CDR3 covers 11 residues. From germline, CDR1 is LNHDA and CDR2 SQIVND (reference sequence). In nucleotides, the CDR3 is TGTGCCACCAACAGGGCGCACGAGCAGTTCTTC. It encodes CATNRAHEQFF.

The chain recombines TRBV5-1 with TRBJ2-7; D not certain. V shed 1 base and J shed 0 bases, with 8 bases lying between them. The CDR3 has 14 amino acids. Germline V gene data show CDR1 as SGHRS and CDR2 as YFSETQ. The CDR3 is CASSLFTYSYEQYF. CDR3 nucleotide sequence: TGCGCCAGCAGCTTGTTTACATACTCCTACGAGCAGTACTTC.

The chain carries TRBV14 and TRBJ2-3; 10 nucleotides match TRBD2. The CDR3 covers 16 residues. V lost 3 bases, J lost 4 bases, and 7 bases stayed unmatched. The germline CDR1 and CDR2 sequences are SGHDN and FVKESK. The CDR3 region has the DNA TGTGCCAGCAGCCAGCCTAGCGGGAGTTGGCCAGATACGCAGTATTTT. It translates to CASSQPSGSWPDTQYF.

This clone appeared many times. The chain employs TRBV4-1 and TRBJ1-5, with D unresolved. Germline values: CDR1 MGHRA, CDR2 YSYEKL. The V end lost 0 bases, the J end lost 6 bases, and 12 bases lay between the germline ends. The CDR3 contains 15 residues. The CDR3, as DNA: TGCGCCAGCAGCCAAGAGGGAGGGTTCGCTCAGCCCCAGCATTTT. Translation: CASSQEGGFAQPQHF.

V gene TRBV4-3 combines with J gene TRBJ1-2; 11 positions agree with TRBD1. The V gene end was trimmed by 4 bases and the J gene end by 8 bases; junction bases not matched to a gene: 6. Per the germline V gene, CDR1 is LGHNA and CDR2 is YSLEER. CDR3 size: 14 residues. As DNA, the CDR3 is TGCGCCAGCAGCCGAGAGGACAGGGGGCAAGGCTACACCTTC. It is translated as CASSREDRGQGYTF.

The J gene is TRBJ1-2, the V gene TRBV5-1, with TRBD1 matching 7 bases. V shed 0 bases and J 3 bases; nucleotides not matched to a gene: 2. This CDR3 comprises 14 residues. Germline V lookup: CDR1 SGHRS, CDR2 YFSETQ. The CDR3 coding sequence is TGCGCCAGCAGCTTGGAAACAGGGGACTATGGCTACACCTTC. Its translation: CASSLETGDYGYTF. The full variable domain, rest sourced from reference TRBV5-1 and TRBJ1-2, is KAGVTQTPRYLIKTRGQQVTLSCSPISGHRSVSWYQQTPGQGLQFLFEYFSETQRNKGNFPGRFSGRQFSNSRSEMNVSTLELGDSALYLCASSLETGDYGYTFGSGTRLTVV.

The chain combines TRBV7-2 with TRBJ2-2, with 10 bases aligning to TRBD1. Germline-derived CDR1 and CDR2 are SGHTA and FQGNSA. There are 15 residues in the CDR3. V lost 0 bases, J lost 6 bases, and 1 base stayed unmatched. CDR3 residues: CASSLATGGSGELFF. CDR3 sequence (DNA): TGTGCCAGCAGCTTAGCGACAGGGGGCTCCGGGGAGCTGTTTTTT.

This chain uses TRBV30 with TRBJ2-5; D uncertain. The CDR3 sequence is 12 residues long. V shed 0 bases and J shed 5 bases, with 7 bases lying between them. Germline CDR1 is GTSNPN and CDR2 is SVGIG (reference sequence). This chain's CDR3 is CAWSVSRETQYF. The CDR3, as DNA: TGTGCCTGGAGTGTATCCCGGGAGACCCAGTACTTC. The complete variable domain, with remaining parts taken from reference TRBV30 and TRBJ2-5, reads SQTIHQWPATLVQPVGSPLSLECTVEGTSNPNLYWYRQAAGRGLQLLFYSVGIGQISSEVPQNLSASRPQDRQFILSSKKLLLSDSGFYLCAWSVSRETQYFGPGTRLLVL.